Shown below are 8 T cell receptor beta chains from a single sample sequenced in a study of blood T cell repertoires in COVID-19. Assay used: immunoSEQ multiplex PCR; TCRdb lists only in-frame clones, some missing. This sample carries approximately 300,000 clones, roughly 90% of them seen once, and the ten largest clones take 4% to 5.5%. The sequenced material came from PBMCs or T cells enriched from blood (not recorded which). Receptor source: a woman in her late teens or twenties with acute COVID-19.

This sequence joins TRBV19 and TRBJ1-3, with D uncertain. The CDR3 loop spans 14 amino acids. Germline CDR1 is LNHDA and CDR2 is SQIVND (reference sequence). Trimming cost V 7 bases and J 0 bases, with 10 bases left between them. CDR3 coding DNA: TGTGCCAGTACCTCAACTTTCTCTGGAAACACCATATATTTT. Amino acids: CASTSTFSGNTIYF.

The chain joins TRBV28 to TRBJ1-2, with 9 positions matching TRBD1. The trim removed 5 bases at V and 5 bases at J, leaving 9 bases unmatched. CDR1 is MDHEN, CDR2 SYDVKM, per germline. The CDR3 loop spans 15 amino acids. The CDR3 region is CASSPGGTGWYGYTF. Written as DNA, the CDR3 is TGTGCCAGCAGTCCAGGCGGGACAGGGTGGTATGGCTACACCTTC.

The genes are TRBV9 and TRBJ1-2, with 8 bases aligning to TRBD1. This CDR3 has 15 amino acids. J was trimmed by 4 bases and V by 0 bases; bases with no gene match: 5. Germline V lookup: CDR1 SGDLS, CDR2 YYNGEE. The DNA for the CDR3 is TGTGCCAGCAGCGTAGAGGAGACAGGGGTCTATGGCTACACCTTC. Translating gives CASSVEETGVYGYTF.

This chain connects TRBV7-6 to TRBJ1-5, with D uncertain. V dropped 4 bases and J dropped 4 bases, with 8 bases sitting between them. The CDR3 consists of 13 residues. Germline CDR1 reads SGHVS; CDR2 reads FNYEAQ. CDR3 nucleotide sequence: TGTGCCAGCAGCTCCAATACAAATCAGCCCCAGCATTTT. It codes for CASSSNTNQPQHF.

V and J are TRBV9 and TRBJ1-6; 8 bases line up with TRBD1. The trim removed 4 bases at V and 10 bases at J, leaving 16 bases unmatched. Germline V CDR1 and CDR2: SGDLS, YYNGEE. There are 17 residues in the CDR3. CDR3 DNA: TGTGCCAGCAGCCAGCACCCCCAGGGGGCCCGTGGCTCACCCCTCCACTTT. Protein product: CASSQHPQGARGSPLHF.

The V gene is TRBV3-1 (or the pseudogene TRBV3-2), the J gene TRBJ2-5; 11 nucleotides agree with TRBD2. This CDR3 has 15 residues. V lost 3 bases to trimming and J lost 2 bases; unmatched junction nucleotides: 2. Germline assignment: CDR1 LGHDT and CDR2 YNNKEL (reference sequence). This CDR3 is CASSQASGRQETQYF. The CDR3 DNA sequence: TGTGCCAGCAGCCAGGCTAGCGGGAGGCAAGAGACCCAGTACTTC.

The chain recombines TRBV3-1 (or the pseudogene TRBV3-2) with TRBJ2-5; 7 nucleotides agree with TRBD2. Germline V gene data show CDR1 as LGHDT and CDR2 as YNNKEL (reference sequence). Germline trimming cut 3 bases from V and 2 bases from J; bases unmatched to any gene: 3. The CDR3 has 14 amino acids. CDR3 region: CASSHLSGQETQYF. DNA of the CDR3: TGTGCCAGCAGCCACCTTAGCGGGCAAGAGACCCAGTACTTC.

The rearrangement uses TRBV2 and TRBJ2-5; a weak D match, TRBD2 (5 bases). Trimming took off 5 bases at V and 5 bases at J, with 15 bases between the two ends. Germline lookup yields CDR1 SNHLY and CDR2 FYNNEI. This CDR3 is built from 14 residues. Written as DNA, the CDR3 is TGTGCCAGCAGTTCCGACGGGATGGGGGAGACCCAGTACTTC. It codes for CASSSDGMGETQYF.